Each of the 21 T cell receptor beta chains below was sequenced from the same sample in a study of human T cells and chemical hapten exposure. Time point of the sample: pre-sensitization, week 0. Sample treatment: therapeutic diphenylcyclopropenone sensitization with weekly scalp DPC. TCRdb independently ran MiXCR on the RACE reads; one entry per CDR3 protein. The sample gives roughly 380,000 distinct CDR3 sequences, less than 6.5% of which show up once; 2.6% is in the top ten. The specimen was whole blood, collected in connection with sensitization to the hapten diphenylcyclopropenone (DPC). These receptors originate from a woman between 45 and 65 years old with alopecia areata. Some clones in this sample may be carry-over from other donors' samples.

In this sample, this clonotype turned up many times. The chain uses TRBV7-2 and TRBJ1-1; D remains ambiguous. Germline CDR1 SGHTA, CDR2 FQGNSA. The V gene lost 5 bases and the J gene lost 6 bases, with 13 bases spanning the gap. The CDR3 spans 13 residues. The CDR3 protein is CASSPLSGSEAFF. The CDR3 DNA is TGTGCCAGCAGCCCCTTAAGTGGATCTGAAGCTTTCTTT.

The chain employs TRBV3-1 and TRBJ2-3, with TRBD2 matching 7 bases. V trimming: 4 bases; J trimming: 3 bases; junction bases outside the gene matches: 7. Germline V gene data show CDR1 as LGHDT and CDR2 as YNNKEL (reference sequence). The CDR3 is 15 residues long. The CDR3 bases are TGTGCCAGCAGCCCCCCCAGCGGGATAACAGATACGCAGTATTTT. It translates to CASSPPSGITDTQYF.

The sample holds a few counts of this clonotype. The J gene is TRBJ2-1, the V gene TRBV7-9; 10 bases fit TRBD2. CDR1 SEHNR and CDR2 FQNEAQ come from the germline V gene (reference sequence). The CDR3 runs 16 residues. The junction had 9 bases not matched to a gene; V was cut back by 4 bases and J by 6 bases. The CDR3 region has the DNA TGTGCCAGCAGCTCCTTAGCGGGAGGACCGGGCAATGAGCAGTTCTTC. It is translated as CASSSLAGGPGNEQFF.

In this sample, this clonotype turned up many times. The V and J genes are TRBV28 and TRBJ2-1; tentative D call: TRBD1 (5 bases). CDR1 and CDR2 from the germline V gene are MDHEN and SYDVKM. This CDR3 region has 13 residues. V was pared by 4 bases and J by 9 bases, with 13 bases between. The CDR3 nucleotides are TGTGCCAGCAGTTCGACAGCGATGAGTGAGCAGTTCTTC. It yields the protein CASSSTAMSEQFF.

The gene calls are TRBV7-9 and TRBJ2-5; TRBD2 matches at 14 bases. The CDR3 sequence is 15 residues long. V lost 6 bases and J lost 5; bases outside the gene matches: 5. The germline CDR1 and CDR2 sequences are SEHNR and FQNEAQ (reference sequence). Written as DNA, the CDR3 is TGTGCCAGCAGTGGGACTAGCGGGAGTGAGGAGACCCAGTACTTC. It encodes CASSGTSGSEETQYF.

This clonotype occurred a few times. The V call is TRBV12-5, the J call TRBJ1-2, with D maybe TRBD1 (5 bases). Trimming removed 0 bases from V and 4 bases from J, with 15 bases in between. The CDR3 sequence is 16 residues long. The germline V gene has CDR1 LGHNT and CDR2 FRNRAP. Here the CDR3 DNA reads TGTGCTAGTGGTTTGGTAGGGGCGCAGGCCCTCTATGGCTACACCTTC. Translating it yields CASGLVGAQALYGYTF.

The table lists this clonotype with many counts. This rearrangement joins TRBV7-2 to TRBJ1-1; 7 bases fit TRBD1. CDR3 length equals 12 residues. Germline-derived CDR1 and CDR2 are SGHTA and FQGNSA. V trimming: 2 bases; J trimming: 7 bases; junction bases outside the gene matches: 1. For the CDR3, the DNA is TGTGCCAGCAGCTTACGACAGGGTGAAGCTTTCTTT. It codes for CASSLRQGEAFF.

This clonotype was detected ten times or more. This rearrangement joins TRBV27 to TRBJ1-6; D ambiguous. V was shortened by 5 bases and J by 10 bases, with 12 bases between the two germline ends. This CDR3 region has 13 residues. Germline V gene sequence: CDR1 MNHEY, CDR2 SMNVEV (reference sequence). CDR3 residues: CASSLASFSPLHF. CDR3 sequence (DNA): TGTGCCAGCAGTCTCGCCAGTTTCTCACCCCTCCACTTT.

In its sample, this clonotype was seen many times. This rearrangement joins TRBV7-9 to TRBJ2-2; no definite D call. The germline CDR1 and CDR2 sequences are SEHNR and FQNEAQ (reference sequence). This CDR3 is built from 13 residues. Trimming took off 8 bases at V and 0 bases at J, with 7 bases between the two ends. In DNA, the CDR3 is TGTGCCAGCCAAGGTCCGAACACCGGGGAGCTGTTTTTT. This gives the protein CASQGPNTGELFF.

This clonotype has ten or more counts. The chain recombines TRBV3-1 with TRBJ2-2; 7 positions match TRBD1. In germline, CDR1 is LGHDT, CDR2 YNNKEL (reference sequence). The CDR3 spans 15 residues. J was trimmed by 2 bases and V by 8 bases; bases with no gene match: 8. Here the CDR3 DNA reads TGTGCCAGCGGGAAAGGGACAGTTAACACCGGGGAGCTGTTTTTT. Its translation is CASGKGTVNTGELFF.

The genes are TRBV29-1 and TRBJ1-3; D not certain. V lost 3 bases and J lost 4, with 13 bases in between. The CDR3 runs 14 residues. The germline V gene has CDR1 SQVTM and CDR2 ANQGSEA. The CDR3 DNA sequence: TGCAGCGTTGAGCTGAAAGTGGGGGGAAACACCATATATTTT. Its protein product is CSVELKVGGNTIYF.

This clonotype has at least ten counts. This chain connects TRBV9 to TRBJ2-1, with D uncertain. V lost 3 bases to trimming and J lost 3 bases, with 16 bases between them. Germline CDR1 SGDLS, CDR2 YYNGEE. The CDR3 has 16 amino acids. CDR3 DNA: TGTGCCAGCAGCGCCCTAGACAACCCGTACTACAATGAGCAGTTCTTC. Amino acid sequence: CASSALDNPYYNEQFF. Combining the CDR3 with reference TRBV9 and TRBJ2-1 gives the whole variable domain DSGVTQTPKHLITATGQRVTLRCSPRSGDLSVYWYQQSLDQGLQFLIQYYNGEERAKGNILERFSAQQFPDLHSELNLSSLELGDSALYFCASSALDNPYYNEQFFGPGTRLTVL.

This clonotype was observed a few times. DNA for the CDR3: TGTGCCACGAGACTGGGGGGTAGCACAGATACGCAGTATTTT. This gives the protein CATRLGGSTDTQYF. The chain is built from TRBV24-1 and TRBJ2-3; the D gene is possibly TRBD2 (6 bases). This CDR3 has 14 amino acids. The germline gives CDR1 KGHDR, CDR2 SFDVKD. Trimming cost V 10 bases and J 0 bases, with 13 bases left between them.

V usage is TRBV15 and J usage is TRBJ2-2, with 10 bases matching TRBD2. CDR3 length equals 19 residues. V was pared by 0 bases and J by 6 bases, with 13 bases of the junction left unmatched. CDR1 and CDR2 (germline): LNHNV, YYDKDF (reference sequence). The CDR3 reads CATSRDGPAGLASSGELFF. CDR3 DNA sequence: TGTGCCACCAGCAGAGATGGTCCGGCGGGACTAGCGTCCTCCGGGGAGCTGTTTTTT.

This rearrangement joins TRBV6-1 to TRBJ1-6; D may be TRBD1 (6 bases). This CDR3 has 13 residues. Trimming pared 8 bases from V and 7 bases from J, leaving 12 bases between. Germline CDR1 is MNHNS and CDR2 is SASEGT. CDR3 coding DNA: TGTGCCAGCCAAACAGGGACAAATTCACCCCTCCACTTT. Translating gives CASQTGTNSPLHF.

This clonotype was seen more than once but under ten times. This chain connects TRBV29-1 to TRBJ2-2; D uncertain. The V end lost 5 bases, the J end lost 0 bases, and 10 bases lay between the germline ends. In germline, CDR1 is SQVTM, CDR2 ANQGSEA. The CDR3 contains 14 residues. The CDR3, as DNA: TGCAGCGTTAGGTCCAAATCGAACACCGGGGAGCTGTTTTTT. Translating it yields CSVRSKSNTGELFF.

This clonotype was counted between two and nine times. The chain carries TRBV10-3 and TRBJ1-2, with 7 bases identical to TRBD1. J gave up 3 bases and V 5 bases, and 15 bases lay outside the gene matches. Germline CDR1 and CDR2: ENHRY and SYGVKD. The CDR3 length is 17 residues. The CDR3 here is CAISSIDRVDPYYGYTF. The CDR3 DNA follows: TGTGCCATCAGTTCTATTGACAGGGTCGACCCGTACTATGGCTACACCTTC.

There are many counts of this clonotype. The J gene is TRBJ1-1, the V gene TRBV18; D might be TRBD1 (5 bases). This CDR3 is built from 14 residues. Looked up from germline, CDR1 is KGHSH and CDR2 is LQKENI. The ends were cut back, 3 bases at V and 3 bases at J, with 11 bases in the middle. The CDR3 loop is CASSPWGTDTEAFF. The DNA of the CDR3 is TGTGCCAGCTCACCGTGGGGGACGGACACTGAAGCTTTCTTT.

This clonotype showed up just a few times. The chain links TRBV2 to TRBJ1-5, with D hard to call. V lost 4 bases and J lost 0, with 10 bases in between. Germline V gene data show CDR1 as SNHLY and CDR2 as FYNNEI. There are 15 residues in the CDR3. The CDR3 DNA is TGTGCCAGCAGTGGCGGATTTCATAGCAATCAGCCCCAGCATTTT. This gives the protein CASSGGFHSNQPQHF.

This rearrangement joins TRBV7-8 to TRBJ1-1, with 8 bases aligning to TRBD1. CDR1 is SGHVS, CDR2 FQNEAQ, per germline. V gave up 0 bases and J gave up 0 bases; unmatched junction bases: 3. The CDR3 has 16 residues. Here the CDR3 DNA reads TGTGCCAGCAGCTTAGCCCAGGGGGCGTTGAACACTGAAGCTTTCTTT. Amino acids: CASSLAQGALNTEAFF.

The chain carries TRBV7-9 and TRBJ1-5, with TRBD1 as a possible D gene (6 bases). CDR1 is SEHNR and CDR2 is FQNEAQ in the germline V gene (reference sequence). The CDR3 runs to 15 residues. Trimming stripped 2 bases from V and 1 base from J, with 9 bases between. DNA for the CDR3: TGTGCCAGCAGCTTATCCGACAGGAGCAATCAGCCCCAGCATTTT. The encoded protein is CASSLSDRSNQPQHF.